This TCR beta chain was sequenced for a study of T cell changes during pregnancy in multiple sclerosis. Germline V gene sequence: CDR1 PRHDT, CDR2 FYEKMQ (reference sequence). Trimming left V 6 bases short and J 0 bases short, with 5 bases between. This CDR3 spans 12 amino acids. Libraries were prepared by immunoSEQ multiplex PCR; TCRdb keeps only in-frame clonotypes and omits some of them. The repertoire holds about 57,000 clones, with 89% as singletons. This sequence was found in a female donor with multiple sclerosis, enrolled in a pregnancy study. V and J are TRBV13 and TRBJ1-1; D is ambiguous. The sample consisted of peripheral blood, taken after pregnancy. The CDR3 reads CASRSVNTEAFF. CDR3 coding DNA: TGTGCCAGCAGGTCGGTGAACACTGAAGCTTTCTTT.